This T cell receptor (beta chain) derives from a study of T cell responses to AZD1222 COVID-19 vaccine. Notes on the study in general: Among the donors, most were white British and more were female, and clonal diversity was possibly underestimated.

Sequencing was performed with immunoSEQ multiplex PCR; in TCRdb, only in-frame clones are kept and a portion is missing. The data hold 120,000 or so clones, with 70% to 90% observed a single time. This clone was seen a handful of times. Its target is unknown. Between the trimmed V and J ends, which lost 3 bases and 3 bases, there was a span of 9 bases. The CDR3 loop spans 13 amino acids. The germline gives CDR1 MNHNS, CDR2 SASEGT. The origin of this receptor is an adult in good health. The V and J genes are TRBV6-1 and TRBJ2-7; tentative D call: TRBD1 (6 bases). The input for sequencing was peripheral blood, taken on day 0 of AZD1222 vaccination. The CDR3 protein is CASSEQGNYEQYF. Here the CDR3 DNA reads TGTGCCAGCAGTGAGCAGGGGAACTACGAGCAGTACTTC.